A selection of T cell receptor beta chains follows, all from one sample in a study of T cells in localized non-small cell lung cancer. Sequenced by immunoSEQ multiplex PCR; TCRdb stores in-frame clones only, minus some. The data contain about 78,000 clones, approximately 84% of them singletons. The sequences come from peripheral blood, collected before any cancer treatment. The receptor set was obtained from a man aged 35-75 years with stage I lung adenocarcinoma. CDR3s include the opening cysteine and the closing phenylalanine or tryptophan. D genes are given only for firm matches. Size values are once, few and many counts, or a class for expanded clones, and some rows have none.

CDR3nt: TGTGCCAGCAGTGACCGGGGTCAAGGGGATACGCAGTATTTT
CDR3aa: CASSDRGQGDTQYF
abundance: NA
d_gene: NA
len: 14
j_gene: TRBJ2-3
v_gene: TRBV25-1

CDR3nt: TGCAGCGTTCCTTTAGCGGGAGACGGCGAGCAGTACTTC
CDR3aa: CSVPLAGDGEQYF
abundance: NA
d_gene: TRBD2
len: 13
j_gene: TRBJ2-7
v_gene: TRBV29-1

CDR3nt: TGTGCCTGGGCCCTCCGGAGCACTGAAGCTTTCTTT
CDR3aa: CAWALRSTEAFF
abundance: NA
d_gene: NA
len: 12
j_gene: TRBJ1-1
v_gene: TRBV30

CDR3nt: TGTGCCAGCAGCCCCCTCCTGGGCAATCAGCCCCAGCATTTT
CDR3aa: CASSPLLGNQPQHF
abundance: few
d_gene: NA
len: 14
j_gene: TRBJ1-5
v_gene: TRBV5-5

CDR3nt: TGTGCCAGCAGGGGGGTGGGGGATTTAAAGTACGAGCAGTACTTC
CDR3aa: CASRGVGDLKYEQYF
abundance: once
d_gene: NA
len: 15
j_gene: TRBJ2-7
v_gene: TRBV6-1

CDR3nt: TGTGCTAGTGGTTTGACAGGGAACACTGAAGCTTTCTTT
CDR3aa: CASGLTGNTEAFF
abundance: once
d_gene: NA
len: 13
j_gene: TRBJ1-1
v_gene: TRBV12-5

CDR3nt: TGTGCCAGCTCACCACCGTACGGAAACACCATATATTTT
CDR3aa: CASSPPYGNTIYF
abundance: once
d_gene: NA
len: 13
j_gene: TRBJ1-3
v_gene: TRBV18

CDR3nt: TGTGCCAGCAGCTTCAGGGGGCCCAACTATGGCTACACCTTC
CDR3aa: CASSFRGPNYGYTF
abundance: NA
d_gene: TRBD1
len: 14
j_gene: TRBJ1-2
v_gene: TRBV11-2

CDR3nt: TGTGCCAGCGTACCGAAAGCCGGGTCCCCCTACGAGCAGTACTTC
CDR3aa: CASVPKAGSPYEQYF
abundance: NA
d_gene: NA
len: 15
j_gene: TRBJ2-7
v_gene: TRBV5-6

CDR3nt: TGTGCCAGCAGCCCCAGAGGTGGAGGGCCTAATGAAAAACTGTTTTTT
CDR3aa: CASSPRGGGPNEKLFF
abundance: NA
d_gene: NA
len: 16
j_gene: TRBJ1-4
v_gene: TRBV7-2

CDR3nt: TGTGCCAGCAGTGGGGAACTAGCGGGGACCGGGGAGCTGTTTTTT
CDR3aa: CASSGELAGTGELFF
abundance: NA
d_gene: TRBD2
len: 15
j_gene: TRBJ2-2
v_gene: TRBV2

CDR3nt: TGTGCCAGCAGCTCCCAGGGCCCTGAAGCTTTCTTT
CDR3aa: CASSSQGPEAFF
abundance: NA
d_gene: NA
len: 12
j_gene: TRBJ1-1
v_gene: TRBV5-4

CDR3nt: TGTGCCAGCAGTTTATCCGGGCCAGCCTACGAGCAGTACTTC
CDR3aa: CASSLSGPAYEQYF
abundance: NA
d_gene: NA
len: 14
j_gene: TRBJ2-7
v_gene: TRBV27

CDR3nt: TGTGCCAGCAGGGGCCGGGACAGGGGGCGGTGGGCTTTCTTT
CDR3aa: CASRGRDRGRWAFF
abundance: NA
d_gene: TRBD1
len: 14
j_gene: TRBJ1-1
v_gene: TRBV6-5

CDR3nt: TGCGCCAGCAGTCTAGACAGGAACACTGAAGCTTTCTTT
CDR3aa: CASSLDRNTEAFF
abundance: few
d_gene: NA
len: 13
j_gene: TRBJ1-1
v_gene: TRBV4-3

CDR3nt: TGTGCCAGCAGCTTAATTTCAACAGCGGGAGGAGGGGGAGAGACCCAGTACTTC
CDR3aa: CASSLISTAGGGGETQYF
abundance: NA
d_gene: TRBD2
len: 18
j_gene: TRBJ2-5
v_gene: TRBV5-6

CDR3nt: TGTGCCATCAGTGAGGGAGGAACTAATGAAAAACTGTTTTTT
CDR3aa: CAISEGGTNEKLFF
abundance: NA
d_gene: NA
len: 14
j_gene: TRBJ1-4
v_gene: TRBV10-3

CDR3nt: TGTGCCTGGAGCAAAAAGACGGGGGTCGCTGAAGCTTTCTTT
CDR3aa: CAWSKKTGVAEAFF
abundance: NA
d_gene: NA
len: 14
j_gene: TRBJ1-1
v_gene: TRBV30

CDR3nt: TGTGCCAGCTCACCAAGCATAGCGGGAGGGCGAGATACGCAGTATTTT
CDR3aa: CASSPSIAGGRDTQYF
abundance: NA
d_gene: TRBD2
len: 16
j_gene: TRBJ2-3
v_gene: TRBV18

CDR3nt: TGTGCCAGCAGCTTAGTGGGAGGGAACACTGAAGCTTTCTTT
CDR3aa: CASSLVGGNTEAFF
abundance: NA
d_gene: NA
len: 14
j_gene: TRBJ1-1
v_gene: TRBV7-2

CDR3nt: TGCAGCGTTGAAGAAGCTAGTCTGGGCGAGCAGTACTTC
CDR3aa: CSVEEASLGEQYF
abundance: NA
d_gene: NA
len: 13
j_gene: TRBJ2-7
v_gene: TRBV29-1

CDR3nt: TGTGCCAGCAGCCCCAGACAGGGCGCTGGCTACACCTTC
CDR3aa: CASSPRQGAGYTF
abundance: NA
d_gene: TRBD1
len: 13
j_gene: TRBJ1-2
v_gene: TRBV7-8

CDR3nt: TGTGCCAGTAGTAAAACCGGGGGGCTCCAATACGAGCAGTACTTC
CDR3aa: CASSKTGGLQYEQYF
abundance: NA
d_gene: NA
len: 15
j_gene: TRBJ2-7
v_gene: TRBV19

CDR3nt: TGTGCCAGCAGTGGGGCAGGGGGCCGCCAAGAGACCCAGTACTTC
CDR3aa: CASSGAGGRQETQYF
abundance: NA
d_gene: TRBD1
len: 15
j_gene: TRBJ2-5
v_gene: TRBV2

CDR3nt: TGTGCCAGCAGTTTTACACCCGACACTGAAGCTTTCTTT
CDR3aa: CASSFTPDTEAFF
abundance: NA
d_gene: NA
len: 13
j_gene: TRBJ1-1
v_gene: TRBV6-5

CDR3nt: TGTGCCAGTAAGACAGGGGTGGGCACTGAAGCTTTCTTT
CDR3aa: CASKTGVGTEAFF
abundance: NA
d_gene: TRBD1
len: 13
j_gene: TRBJ1-1
v_gene: TRBV6-5

CDR3nt: TGTGCCAGCAGCTTGGACGGGGGTGGCACTGAAGCTTTCTTT
CDR3aa: CASSLDGGGTEAFF
abundance: few
d_gene: NA
len: 14
j_gene: TRBJ1-1
v_gene: TRBV5-4

CDR3nt: TGTGCCAGCAGGGGGGACGGTCGGATTTATGGCTACACCTTC
CDR3aa: CASRGDGRIYGYTF
abundance: NA
d_gene: NA
len: 14
j_gene: TRBJ1-2
v_gene: TRBV6-6

CDR3nt: TGCAGCGGGGACTTTACTAATGAGCAGTTCTTC
CDR3aa: CSGDFTNEQFF
abundance: once
d_gene: NA
len: 11
j_gene: TRBJ2-1
v_gene: TRBV29-1

CDR3nt: TGTGCCAGCAGCTTAATACCGGATCAGCCCCAGCATTTT
CDR3aa: CASSLIPDQPQHF
abundance: NA
d_gene: NA
len: 13
j_gene: TRBJ1-5
v_gene: TRBV11-2

CDR3nt: TGCAGCGTCGAAGGCGAGGCAGGCCTAAATGAAAAACTGTTTTTT
CDR3aa: CSVEGEAGLNEKLFF
abundance: NA
d_gene: NA
len: 15
j_gene: TRBJ1-4
v_gene: TRBV29-1

CDR3nt: TGTGCCAGCAGCCAAGGTTCCGAGAACTATGGCTACACCTTC
CDR3aa: CASSQGSENYGYTF
abundance: NA
d_gene: NA
len: 14
j_gene: TRBJ1-2
v_gene: TRBV27

CDR3nt: TGTGCCAGCAGCCCTAGCGCGGTTCAAGAGACCCAGTACTTC
CDR3aa: CASSPSAVQETQYF
abundance: medium-sized
d_gene: NA
len: 14
j_gene: TRBJ2-5
v_gene: TRBV13

CDR3nt: TGCGCCAGCAGATATCGTGGGAGTGAAAAACTGTTTTTT
CDR3aa: CASRYRGSEKLFF
abundance: many
d_gene: NA
len: 13
j_gene: TRBJ1-4
v_gene: TRBV4-3

CDR3nt: TGTGCCAGCAGCTTAACTATCGCCGCTCCAGGGTCTAGCGAGCAGTACTTC
CDR3aa: CASSLTIAAPGSSEQYF
abundance: NA
d_gene: NA
len: 17
j_gene: TRBJ2-7
v_gene: TRBV7-3

CDR3nt: TGTGCCAGCAGCCCTGGGCAGGGGGCTAGGAATGAGCAGTTCTTC
CDR3aa: CASSPGQGARNEQFF
abundance: NA
d_gene: TRBD1
len: 15
j_gene: TRBJ2-1
v_gene: TRBV4-2

CDR3nt: TGTGCCAGTAGTATATTCGACAGGGGGGGTGGTGAGCAGTTCTTC
CDR3aa: CASSIFDRGGGEQFF
abundance: NA
d_gene: TRBD1
len: 15
j_gene: TRBJ2-1
v_gene: TRBV19

CDR3nt: TGCGCCAGCAGTCCCCCGGACAGCCTGACCTACGAGCAGTACTTC
CDR3aa: CASSPPDSLTYEQYF
abundance: NA
d_gene: NA
len: 15
j_gene: TRBJ2-7
v_gene: TRBV23-1

CDR3nt: TGTGCCAGCAGCGCCAGGGAGAAGACCGGGGAGCTGTTTTTT
CDR3aa: CASSAREKTGELFF
abundance: NA
d_gene: NA
len: 14
j_gene: TRBJ2-2
v_gene: TRBV7-3

CDR3nt: TGTGCCAGTAGTACACAGGCACATCAGCCCCAGCATTTT
CDR3aa: CASSTQAHQPQHF
abundance: NA
d_gene: NA
len: 13
j_gene: TRBJ1-5
v_gene: TRBV19

CDR3nt: TGTGCCAGCAGCCCGGGACAGCAACCCTACGAGCAGTACTTC
CDR3aa: CASSPGQQPYEQYF
abundance: NA
d_gene: TRBD1
len: 14
j_gene: TRBJ2-7
v_gene: TRBV5-4